The clone carrying this T cell receptor (beta chain) was recorded at least ten times. Its antigen is unknown. The time point is: patch test 1, 2 weeks after DPC sensitization. The treatment: therapeutic diphenylcyclopropenone sensitization with weekly scalp DPC. Non-pregnant alopecia patients aged 18 to 70, suitable for DPC therapy. Per germline, CDR1 SGHVS and CDR2 FQNEAQ. This CDR3 comprises 13 residues. V lost 5 bases, J lost 2 bases, and 10 bases lay in between. TCRdb re-analysed the RACE reads in MiXCR, keeping a single row per CDR3 protein. The data contain roughly 360,000 distinct CDR3 sequences, roughly 5% of them singletons. These data come from a study of human T cells and chemical hapten exposure. On the study more broadly: Each patient's scalp received weekly diphenylcyclopropenone throughout the roughly 25-week study.

General study findings and limits: Compared with pre-sensitization or healthy control sets, expanded TCRs clustered more.

The V and J genes are TRBV7-8 and TRBJ2-7; the D gene is possibly TRBD1 (5 bases). The sequenced sample was whole blood, obtained in connection with sensitization to the hapten diphenylcyclopropenone (DPC). The sequence was collected from a woman in her 50s with alopecia areata. Some clones in this sample may be carry-over from other donors' samples. The CDR3, as DNA: TGTGCCAGCAGCCCGGACACGACCTACGAGCAGTACTTC. It translates to CASSPDTTYEQYF.